The entry that follows covers one T cell receptor (beta chain) sequence. The sample is drawn from a study of blood T cell repertoires in COVID-19. Data came from immunoSEQ multiplex PCR; TCRdb stores just in-frame clones and leaves some out. The sample has 150,000 to 200,000 clones, 81% seen once. From germline, CDR1 is SGHNT and CDR2 YENEEA. This CDR3 spans 13 amino acids. V dropped 5 bases and J dropped 5 bases, with 12 bases sitting between them. This receptor was obtained from a man aged 60 to 75 with active or convalescent COVID-19. The sequenced sample was peripheral blood. The chain is built from TRBV11-3 and TRBJ2-5; possibly TRBD2 for D (5 bases). For the CDR3, the DNA is TGTGCCAGCAGCCCTCCGGGATCGGAGACCCAGTACTTC. Protein: CASSPPGSETQYF.